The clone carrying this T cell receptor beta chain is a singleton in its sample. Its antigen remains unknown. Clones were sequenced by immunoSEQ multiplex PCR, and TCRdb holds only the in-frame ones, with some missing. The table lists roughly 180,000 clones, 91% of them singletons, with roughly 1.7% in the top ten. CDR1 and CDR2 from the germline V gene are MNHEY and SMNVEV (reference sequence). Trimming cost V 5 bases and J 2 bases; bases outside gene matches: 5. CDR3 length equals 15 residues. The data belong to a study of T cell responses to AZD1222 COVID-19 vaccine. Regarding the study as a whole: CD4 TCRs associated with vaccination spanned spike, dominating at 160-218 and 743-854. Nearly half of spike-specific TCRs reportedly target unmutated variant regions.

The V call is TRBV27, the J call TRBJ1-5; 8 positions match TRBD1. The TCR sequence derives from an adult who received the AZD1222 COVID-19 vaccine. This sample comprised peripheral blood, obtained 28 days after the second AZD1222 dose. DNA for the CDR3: TGTGCCAGCAGTATCGACAGGGGAGGCAATCAGCCCCAGCATTTT. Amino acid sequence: CASSIDRGGNQPQHF.